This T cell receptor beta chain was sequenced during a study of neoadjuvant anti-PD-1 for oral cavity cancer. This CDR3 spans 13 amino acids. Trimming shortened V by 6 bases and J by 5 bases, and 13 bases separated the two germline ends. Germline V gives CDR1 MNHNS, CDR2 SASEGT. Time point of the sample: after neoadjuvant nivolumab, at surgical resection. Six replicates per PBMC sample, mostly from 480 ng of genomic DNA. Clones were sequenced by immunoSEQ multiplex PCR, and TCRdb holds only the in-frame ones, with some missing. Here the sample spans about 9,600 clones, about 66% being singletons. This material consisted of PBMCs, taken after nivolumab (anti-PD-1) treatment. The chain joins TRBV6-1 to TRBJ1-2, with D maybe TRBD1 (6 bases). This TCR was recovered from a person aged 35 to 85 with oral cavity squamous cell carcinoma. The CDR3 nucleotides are TGTGCCAGCAGCCCGACAGGACCATATGGCTACACCTTC. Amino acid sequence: CASSPTGPYGYTF.